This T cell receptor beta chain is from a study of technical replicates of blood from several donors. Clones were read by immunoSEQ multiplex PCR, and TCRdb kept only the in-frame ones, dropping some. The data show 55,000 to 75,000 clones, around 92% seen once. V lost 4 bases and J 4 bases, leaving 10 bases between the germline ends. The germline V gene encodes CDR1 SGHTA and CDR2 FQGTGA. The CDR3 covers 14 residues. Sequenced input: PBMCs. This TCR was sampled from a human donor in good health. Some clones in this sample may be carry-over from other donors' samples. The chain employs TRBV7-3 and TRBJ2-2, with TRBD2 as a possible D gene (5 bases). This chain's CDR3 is CASSSPLGTGELFF. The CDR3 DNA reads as TGTGCCAGCAGCTCGCCACTAGGCACCGGGGAGCTGTTTTTT.